The 13 T cell receptor beta chains presented below share a single source sample, sequenced in a study of cytomegalovirus exposure and HLA in healthy donors (dated by TCRdb to the late 2010s). The library relied on the immunoSEQ multiplex PCR assay. Sourced from immuneACCESS, this table was stored by TCRdb with only in-frame sequences that have V and J called. A share of the clones is absent; for the studies checked, an unresolved V gene accounts for under half, and the remainder has no known explanation. In this sample the table shows some 310,000 clones, 88% of which occur a single time. The top ten hold roughly 0.88% of the sample. Sequencing input: PBMCs. The receptor source for this set is a man aged 30 to 45 in good health and CMV-seronegative.

This rearrangement joins TRBV4-3 to TRBJ2-1; 11 bases match TRBD2. Losses at the gene ends were 0 bases for V and 15 bases for J; bases not matched to a gene: 13. CDR1 and CDR2 from the germline V gene are LGHNA and YSLEER. This CDR3 region has 16 residues. The CDR3, as DNA: TGCGCCAGCAGCCAAGATCTCCCCCCTAGCGGGGGGAAACGGTTCTTC. This encodes CASSQDLPPSGGKRFF.

This clone was detected only once. The rearrangement uses TRBV6-1 and TRBJ1-5; TRBD1 agrees at 7 bases. Germline-derived CDR1 and CDR2 are MNHNS and SASEGT. This CDR3 region has 12 residues. The trim removed 6 bases at V and 4 bases at J, leaving 0 bases unmatched. CDR3 region: CASRQGNQPQHF. In DNA form, the CDR3 reads TGTGCCAGCAGACAGGGGAATCAGCCCCAGCATTTT.

The chain is built from TRBV11-2 and TRBJ1-2; D is ambiguous. V gave up 2 bases and J gave up 13 bases, with 17 bases separating them. CDR1 and CDR2 from the germline V gene are SGHAT and FQNNGV. The CDR3 length is 13 residues. As DNA, the CDR3 is TGTGCCAGCAGCTTATCGGTCTTCGGGGATTTCACCTTC. Residues: CASSLSVFGDFTF.

This chain connects TRBV10-2 to TRBJ1-2; D is undetermined. The CDR3 is made up of 13 amino acids. Germline-derived CDR1 and CDR2 are WSHSY and SAAADI. Deletions cut 2 bases from V and 2 bases from J, with 6 bases between. This chain's CDR3 is CASSETANYGYTF. DNA for the CDR3: TGCGCCAGCAGTGAGACAGCAAACTATGGCTACACCTTC.

The V and J genes are TRBV9 and TRBJ2-2, with TRBD1 matching 8 bases. Germline-derived CDR1 and CDR2 are SGDLS and YYNGEE. V lost 4 bases to trimming and J lost 6 bases; unmatched junction nucleotides: 11. CDR3 length equals 16 residues. The CDR3 coding sequence is TGTGCCAGCAGCTTAATGGGACAGGCGGTCGCCGGGGAGCTGTTTTTT. It yields the protein CASSLMGQAVAGELFF.

This clone has just a few counts. The gene calls are TRBV10-3 and TRBJ1-3; D not resolved. Germline CDR1 ENHRY, CDR2 SYGVKD. There are 12 residues in the CDR3. V shed 3 bases and J shed 16 bases, with 16 bases lying between them. CDR3 sequence: CAISDGLSSRYF. CDR3 sequence (DNA): TGTGCCATCAGTGATGGACTCTCCTCGAGGTATTTT.

The V call is TRBV19, the J call TRBJ1-2; D possibly corresponds to TRBD1 (5 bases). Looked up from germline, CDR1 is LNHDA and CDR2 is SQIVND (reference sequence). CDR3 size: 12 residues. Trimming took 8 bases from V and 4 from J, leaving 11 bases between them. CDR3 coding DNA: TGTGCCAGTGTATCAGGGTTCTATGGCTACACCTTC. It yields the protein CASVSGFYGYTF.

The J gene is TRBJ1-1, the V gene TRBV5-6, with no clear D. Germline CDR1 and CDR2: SGHDT and YYEEEE. The CDR3 is 18 residues long. Trimming cost V 0 bases and J 8 bases, with 26 bases left between them. CDR3 protein: CASSLEGWGGFSLTEAFF. In DNA form, the CDR3 reads TGTGCCAGCAGCTTGGAAGGGTGGGGAGGTTTCAGCCTTACCGAAGCTTTCTTT.

J is TRBJ2-1 and V is TRBV7-2; D remains unclear. CDR1 is SGHTA and CDR2 is FQGNSA in the germline V gene. This CDR3 region has 14 residues. Trimming cost V 4 bases and J 6 bases, with 13 bases left between them. The CDR3 region is CASSSHNVANEQFF. The CDR3 bases are TGTGCCAGCAGCTCCCACAACGTGGCCAATGAGCAGTTCTTC.

This chain connects TRBV5-6 to TRBJ2-3, with 9 bases identical to TRBD2. Trimming cost V 0 bases and J 2 bases; bases outside gene matches: 1. Germline values: CDR1 SGHDT, CDR2 YYEEEE. This CDR3 is built from 15 residues. The DNA of the CDR3 is TGTGCCAGCAGCTTGGGACTAGCGGTCACAGATACGCAGTATTTT. It specifies CASSLGLAVTDTQYF.

V and J are TRBV5-6 and TRBJ2-7, with 11 bases that match TRBD1. Looked up from germline, CDR1 is SGHDT and CDR2 is YYEEEE. This CDR3 is built from 16 residues. V trimming: 0 bases; J trimming: 1 base; junction bases outside the gene matches: 3. CDR3 nucleotide sequence: TGTGCCAGCAGCTTGGCCGGACAGGGGGCTTCCTACGAGCAGTACTTC. It is translated as CASSLAGQGASYEQYF.

The chain uses TRBV5-4 and TRBJ2-1, with 8 nucleotides matching TRBD2. The CDR3 loop spans 15 amino acids. Unmatched junction bases numbered 5, after V lost 0 bases and J lost 6 bases. CDR1 is SGHNT, CDR2 YYREEE, per germline (reference sequence). The CDR3 DNA sequence: TGTGCCAGCAGCTTGGGGGGACTAGGCTTCAATGAGCAGTTCTTC. Protein sequence: CASSLGGLGFNEQFF. Looking up the rest from reference TRBV5-4 and TRBJ2-1 gives the full variable domain: ETGVTQSPTHLIKTRGQQVTLRCSSQSGHNTVSWYQQALGQGPQFIFQYYREEENGRGNFPPRFSGLQFPNYSSELNVNALELDDSALYLCASSLGGLGFNEQFFGPGTRLTVL.

This clone has only one observation. The chain links TRBV5-1 to TRBJ1-2, with 9 nucleotides matching TRBD1. The V segment lost 0 bases and the J segment 8 bases; nucleotides outside the gene matches: 8. Germline CDR1 reads SGHRS; CDR2 reads YFSETQ. The CDR3 runs 15 residues. CDR3 amino acids: CASSLVGTGRDGYTF. As DNA, the CDR3 is TGCGCCAGCAGCTTGGTCGGGACAGGGAGGGACGGCTACACCTTC. Full variable domain (rest looked up from reference TRBV5-1 and TRBJ1-2): KAGVTQTPRYLIKTRGQQVTLSCSPISGHRSVSWYQQTPGQGLQFLFEYFSETQRNKGNFPGRFSGRQFSNSRSEMNVSTLELGDSALYLCASSLVGTGRDGYTFGSGTRLTVV.